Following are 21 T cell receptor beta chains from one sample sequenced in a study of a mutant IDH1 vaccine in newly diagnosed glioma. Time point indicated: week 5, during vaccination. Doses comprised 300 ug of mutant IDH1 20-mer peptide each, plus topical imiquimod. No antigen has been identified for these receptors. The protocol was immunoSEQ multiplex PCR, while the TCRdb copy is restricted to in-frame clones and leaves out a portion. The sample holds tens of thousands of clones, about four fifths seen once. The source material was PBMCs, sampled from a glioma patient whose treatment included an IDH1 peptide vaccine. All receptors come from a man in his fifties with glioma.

CDR3 nucleotide sequence: TGCGCCAGCAGCGATTCTGATAACACCGGGGAGCTGTTTTTT. Its protein is CASSDSDNTGELFF. The chain is built from TRBV5-1 and TRBJ2-2; D ambiguous. This CDR3 region has 14 residues. CDR1 SGHRS and CDR2 YFSETQ come from the germline V gene. V lost 4 bases, J lost 2 bases, and 9 bases lay in between.

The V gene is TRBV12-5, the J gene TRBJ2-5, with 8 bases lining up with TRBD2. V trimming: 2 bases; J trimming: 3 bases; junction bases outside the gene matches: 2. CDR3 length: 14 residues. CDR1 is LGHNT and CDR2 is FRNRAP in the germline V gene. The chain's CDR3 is CASGLQLAEETQYF. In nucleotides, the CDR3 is TGTGCTAGTGGTTTGCAACTAGCGGAAGAGACCCAGTACTTC.

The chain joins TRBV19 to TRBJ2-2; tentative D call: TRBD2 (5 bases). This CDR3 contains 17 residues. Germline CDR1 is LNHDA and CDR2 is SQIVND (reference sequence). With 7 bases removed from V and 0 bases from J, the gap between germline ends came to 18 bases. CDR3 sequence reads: CASKKSRGTANTGELFF. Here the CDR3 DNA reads TGTGCCAGTAAGAAGAGCCGGGGAACCGCGAACACCGGGGAGCTGTTTTTT.

CDR3 sequence (DNA): TGTGCCAGCAGCTTAAGGAGCGGCGGGGCATACAATGAGCAGTTCTTC. Its protein product is CASSLRSGGAYNEQFF. The chain employs TRBV11-2 and TRBJ2-1; D is perhaps TRBD2 (6 bases). Trimming removed 2 bases from V and 4 bases from J, with 15 bases in between. The CDR3 runs to 16 residues. Germline V CDR1 and CDR2: SGHAT, FQNNGV.

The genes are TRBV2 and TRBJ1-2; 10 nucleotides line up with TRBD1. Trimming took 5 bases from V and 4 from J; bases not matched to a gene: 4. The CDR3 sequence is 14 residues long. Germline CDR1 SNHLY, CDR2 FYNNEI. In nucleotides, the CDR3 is TGTGCCAGCAGTAGACAGGGGGCCAGCTATGGCTACACCTTC. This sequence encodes CASSRQGASYGYTF.

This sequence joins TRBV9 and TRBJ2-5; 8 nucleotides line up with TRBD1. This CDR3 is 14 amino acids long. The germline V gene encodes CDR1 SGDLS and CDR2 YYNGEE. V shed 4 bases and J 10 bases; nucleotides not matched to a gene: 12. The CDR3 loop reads CASSPWGTGSDQYF. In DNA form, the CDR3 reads TGTGCCAGCAGCCCCTGGGGGACAGGCAGTGACCAGTACTTC.

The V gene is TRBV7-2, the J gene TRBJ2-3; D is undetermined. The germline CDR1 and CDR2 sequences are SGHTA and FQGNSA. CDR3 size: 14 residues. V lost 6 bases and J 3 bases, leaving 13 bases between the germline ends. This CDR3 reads CASSRNLDTDTQYF. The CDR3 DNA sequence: TGTGCCAGCAGTCGAAATTTAGATACAGATACGCAGTATTTT.

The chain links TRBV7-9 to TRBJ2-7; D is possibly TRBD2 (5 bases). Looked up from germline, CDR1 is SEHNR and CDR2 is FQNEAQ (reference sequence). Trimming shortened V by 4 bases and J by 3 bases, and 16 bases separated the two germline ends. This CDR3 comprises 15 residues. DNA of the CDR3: TGTGCCAGCAGCTCCGGGATTGGAGTTCGCTACGAGCAGTACTTC. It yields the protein CASSSGIGVRYEQYF. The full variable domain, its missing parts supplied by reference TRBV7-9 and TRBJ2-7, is DTGVSQNPRHKITKRGQNVTFRCDPISEHNRLYWYRQTLGQGPEFLTYFQNEAQLEKSRLLSDRFSAERPKGSFSTLEIQRTEQGDSAMYLCASSSGIGVRYEQYFGPGTRLTVT.

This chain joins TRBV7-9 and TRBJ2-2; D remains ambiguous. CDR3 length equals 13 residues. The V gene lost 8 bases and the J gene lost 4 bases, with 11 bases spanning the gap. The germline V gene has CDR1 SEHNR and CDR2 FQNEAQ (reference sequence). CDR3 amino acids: CASLTISTGELFF. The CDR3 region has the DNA TGTGCCAGCTTAACAATAAGCACCGGGGAGCTGTTTTTT.

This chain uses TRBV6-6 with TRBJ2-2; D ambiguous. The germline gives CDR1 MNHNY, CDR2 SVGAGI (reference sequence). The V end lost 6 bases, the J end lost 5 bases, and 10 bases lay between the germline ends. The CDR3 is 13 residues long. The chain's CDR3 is CASSPVPTGELFF. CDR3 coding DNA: TGTGCCAGCAGCCCAGTTCCTACCGGGGAGCTGTTTTTT.

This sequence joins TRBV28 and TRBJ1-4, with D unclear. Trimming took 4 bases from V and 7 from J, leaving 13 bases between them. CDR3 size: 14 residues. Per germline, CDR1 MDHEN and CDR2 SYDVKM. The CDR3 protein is CASSSTGETEKLFF. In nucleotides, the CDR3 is TGTGCCAGCAGTTCCACGGGAGAGACTGAAAAACTGTTTTTT. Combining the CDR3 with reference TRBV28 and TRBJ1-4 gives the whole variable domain DVKVTQSSRYLVKRTGEKVFLECVQDMDHENMFWYRQDPGLGLRLIYFSYDVKMKEKGDIPEGYSVSREKKERFSLILESASTNQTSMYLCASSSTGETEKLFFGSGTQLSVL.

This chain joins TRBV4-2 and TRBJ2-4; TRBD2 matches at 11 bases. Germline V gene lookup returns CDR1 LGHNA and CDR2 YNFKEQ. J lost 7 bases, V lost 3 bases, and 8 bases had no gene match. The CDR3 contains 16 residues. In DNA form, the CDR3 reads TGTGCCAGCAGCCAGGGACTAGCGGAAGGGGGGAACATTCAGTACTTC. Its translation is CASSQGLAEGGNIQYF.

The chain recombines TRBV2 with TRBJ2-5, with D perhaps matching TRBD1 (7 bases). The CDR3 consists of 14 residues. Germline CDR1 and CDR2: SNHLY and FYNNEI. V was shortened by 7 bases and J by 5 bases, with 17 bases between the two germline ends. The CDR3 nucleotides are TGTGCCAGCACCCCGGAGGGGGCTGGGGAGACCCAGTACTTC. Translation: CASTPEGAGETQYF.

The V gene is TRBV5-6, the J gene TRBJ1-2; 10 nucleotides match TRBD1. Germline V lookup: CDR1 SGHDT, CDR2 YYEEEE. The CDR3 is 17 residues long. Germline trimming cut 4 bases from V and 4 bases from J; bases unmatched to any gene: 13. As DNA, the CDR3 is TGTGCCAGCAGCCCTTACTACCGGGACAGGGGCCGCTATGGCTACACCTTC. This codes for CASSPYYRDRGRYGYTF.

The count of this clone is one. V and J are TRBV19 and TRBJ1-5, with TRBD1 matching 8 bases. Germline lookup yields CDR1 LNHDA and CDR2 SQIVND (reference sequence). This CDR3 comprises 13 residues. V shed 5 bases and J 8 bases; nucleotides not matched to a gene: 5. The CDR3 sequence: CASSATGEEPQHF. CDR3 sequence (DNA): TGTGCCAGTAGTGCGACAGGGGAGGAGCCCCAGCATTTT.

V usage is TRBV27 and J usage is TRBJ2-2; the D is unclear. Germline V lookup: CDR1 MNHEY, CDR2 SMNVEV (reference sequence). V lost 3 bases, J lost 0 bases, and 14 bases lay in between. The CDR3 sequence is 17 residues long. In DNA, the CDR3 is TGTGCCAGCAGTTTGGGTGGGTGGACGGCGAACACCGGGGAGCTGTTTTTT. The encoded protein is CASSLGGWTANTGELFF.

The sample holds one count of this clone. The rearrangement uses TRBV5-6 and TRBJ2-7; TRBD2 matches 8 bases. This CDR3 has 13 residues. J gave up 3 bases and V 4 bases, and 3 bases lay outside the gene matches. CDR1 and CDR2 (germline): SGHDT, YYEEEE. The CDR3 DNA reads TGTGCCAGCAGCCCTCGGGGGGGCTACGAGCAGTACTTC. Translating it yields CASSPRGGYEQYF.

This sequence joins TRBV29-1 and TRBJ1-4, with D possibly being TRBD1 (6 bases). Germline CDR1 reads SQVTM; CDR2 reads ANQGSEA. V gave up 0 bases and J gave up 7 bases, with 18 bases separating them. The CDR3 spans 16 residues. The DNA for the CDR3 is TGCAGCGTTGAAGATCGGGGGGCGAAGGGGAGTGAAAAACTGTTTTTT. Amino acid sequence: CSVEDRGAKGSEKLFF.

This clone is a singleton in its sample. The CDR3 region has the DNA TGTGCCAGCAGCTTAGGGGGGCAGTTGTACGAGCAGTACTTC. It is translated as CASSLGGQLYEQYF. The V and J genes are TRBV7-2 and TRBJ2-7; TRBD1 is a possible D gene (6 bases). This CDR3 is built from 14 residues. The V gene's germline CDR1 is SGHTA and CDR2 FQGNSA. Trimming left V 1 base short and J 4 bases short, with 11 bases between.

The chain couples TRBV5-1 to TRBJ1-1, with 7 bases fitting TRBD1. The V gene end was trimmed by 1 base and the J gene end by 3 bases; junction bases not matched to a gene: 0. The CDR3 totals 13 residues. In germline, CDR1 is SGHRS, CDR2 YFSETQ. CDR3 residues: CASSLTGDTEAFF. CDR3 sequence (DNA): TGCGCCAGCAGCTTGACAGGGGACACTGAAGCTTTCTTT.

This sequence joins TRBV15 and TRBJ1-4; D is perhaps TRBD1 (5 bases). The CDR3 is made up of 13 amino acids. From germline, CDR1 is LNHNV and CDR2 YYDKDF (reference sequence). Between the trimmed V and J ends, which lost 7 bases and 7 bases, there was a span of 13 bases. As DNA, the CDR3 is TGTGCCACCAACCGGGACGGACCTGAAAAACTGTTTTTT. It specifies CATNRDGPEKLFF.